This TCR beta chain was obtained from a study of blood T cell repertoires in COVID-19. Study overall: Acute and convalescent COVID-19 samples came from the United States, Italy and Spain. PBMCs, B-cell-depleted T cells, or T cells provided the cDNA or gDNA that made up the material.

The authors' processing: From reference gene primer amplification, estimates of nucleated cell counts were derived. Only in-frame clones appear in the TCRdb table, and some are missing; sequencing was by immunoSEQ multiplex PCR. Clone size and V and J calls were adopted from that table, with D and trimming inferred from the DNA. The repertoire has 90,000 to 110,000 clones, roughly 85% of them found once; the top ten carry 15% to 20%. The sequenced sample was peripheral blood. The clonotype comes from a woman between 55 and 75 years old with acute or convalescent COVID-19.

The CDR3: CSASHSRNTEAFF. The CDR3 coding sequence is TGCAGTGCTAGTCACAGTAGGAACACTGAAGCTTTCTTT. V and J are TRBV20-1 and TRBJ1-1; D gene ambiguous. Between the trimmed V and J ends, which lost 3 bases and 1 base, there was a span of 9 bases. The V gene's germline CDR1 is DFQATT and CDR2 SNEGSKA (reference sequence). CDR3 size: 13 residues.